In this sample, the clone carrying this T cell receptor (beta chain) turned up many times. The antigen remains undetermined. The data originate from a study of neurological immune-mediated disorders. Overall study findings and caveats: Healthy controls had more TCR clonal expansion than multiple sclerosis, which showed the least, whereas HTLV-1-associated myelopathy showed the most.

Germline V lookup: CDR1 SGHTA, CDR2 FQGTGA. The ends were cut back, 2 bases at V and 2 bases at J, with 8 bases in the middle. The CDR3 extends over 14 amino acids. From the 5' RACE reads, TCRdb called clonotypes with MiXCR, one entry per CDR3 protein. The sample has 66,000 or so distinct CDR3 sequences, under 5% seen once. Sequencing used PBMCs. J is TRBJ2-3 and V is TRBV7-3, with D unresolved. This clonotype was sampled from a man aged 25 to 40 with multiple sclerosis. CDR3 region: CASSLQLATDTQYF. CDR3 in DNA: TGTGCCAGCAGCTTACAATTAGCCACAGATACGCAGTATTTT.